This T cell receptor (beta chain) appears in the sequencing data of a study of blood T cell repertoires in COVID-19. About the study: Italy, Spain and the United States were the sources of the convalescent and acute COVID-19 samples.

Original methodology: From reference gene primer amplification, estimates of nucleated cell counts were derived. The table came from immunoSEQ multiplex PCR; TCRdb's copy has only in-frame clones and leaves some out. V and J calls and clone size are copied from that table; D and trimming were computed from the DNA. The profile shows about 160,000 clones, 60% to 85% of them singletons. One Seattle source followed patients from active infection through their disease course. Specimen: peripheral blood. This clonotype was obtained from a woman in her sixties with COVID-19, enrolled during active disease.

For the CDR3, the DNA is TGTGCCAGCAGTGAAGGGACTACGGCCTACGAGCAGTACTTC. Encoded protein: CASSEGTTAYEQYF. This chain connects TRBV25-1 to TRBJ2-7; 7 nucleotides line up with TRBD2. The CDR3 loop spans 14 amino acids. The trim removed 2 bases at V and 2 bases at J, leaving 3 bases unmatched. Per germline, CDR1 MGHDK and CDR2 SYGVNS.